The text below deals with one T cell receptor (beta chain). This sample is drawn from a study of radiotherapy plus CTLA-4 blockade in lung cancer. Clones were read by immunoSEQ multiplex PCR, and TCRdb kept only the in-frame ones, dropping some. Seen here are tens of thousands of clones, about 88% observed once, and the top ten hold around 15%. V was pared by 0 bases and J by 4 bases, with 10 bases between. The CDR3 length is 14 residues. Germline V lookup: CDR1 SGHDT, CDR2 YYEEEE. The input for sequencing was peripheral blood, taken from a patient treated with radiotherapy plus ipilimumab. The V and J genes are TRBV5-6 and TRBJ1-1; tentative D call: TRBD1 (5 bases). The TCR originated in a human donor with non-small cell lung cancer that progressed on radiotherapy plus ipilimumab. The CDR3 is CASSLAGGGTEAFF. CDR3 bases: TGTGCCAGCAGCTTGGCCGGGGGAGGCACTGAAGCTTTCTTT.